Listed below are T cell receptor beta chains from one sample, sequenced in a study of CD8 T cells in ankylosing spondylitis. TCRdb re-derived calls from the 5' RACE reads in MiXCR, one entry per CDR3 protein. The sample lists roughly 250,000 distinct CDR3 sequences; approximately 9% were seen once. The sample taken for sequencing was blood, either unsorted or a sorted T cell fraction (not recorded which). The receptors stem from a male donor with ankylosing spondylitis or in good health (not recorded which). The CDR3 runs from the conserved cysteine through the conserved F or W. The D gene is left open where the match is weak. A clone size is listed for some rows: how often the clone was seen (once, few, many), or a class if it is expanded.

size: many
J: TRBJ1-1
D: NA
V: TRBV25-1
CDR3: CASSLKGSTEAFF
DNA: TGTGCCAGCAGCCTGAAGGGGTCCACTGAAGCTTTCTTT

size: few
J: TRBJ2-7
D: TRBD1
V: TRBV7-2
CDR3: CASSWGQGRYEQYF
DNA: TGTGCCAGCAGCTGGGGACAGGGCAGGTACGAGCAGTACTTC

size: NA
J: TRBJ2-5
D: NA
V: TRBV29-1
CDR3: CSVGFRGRETQYF
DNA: TGCAGCGTTGGGTTCAGGGGACGGGAGACCCAGTACTTC

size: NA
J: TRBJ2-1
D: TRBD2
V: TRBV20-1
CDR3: CSARDTSGRYNEQFF
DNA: TGCAGTGCTAGAGATACTAGCGGGCGTTACAATGAGCAGTTCTTC

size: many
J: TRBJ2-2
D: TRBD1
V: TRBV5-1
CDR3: CASSRDRSHTGELFF
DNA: TGCGCCAGCAGCAGGGACAGGTCCCACACCGGGGAGCTGTTTTTT

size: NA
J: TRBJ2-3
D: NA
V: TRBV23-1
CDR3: CAAVNSRVAADNRNDTDTQYF
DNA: TGCGCAGCAGTCAACAGTAGGGTCGCAGCCGACAACAGGAATGACACAGATACGCAGTATTTT

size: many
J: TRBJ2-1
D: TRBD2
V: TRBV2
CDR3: CASSALAGTYNEQFF
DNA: TGTGCCAGCAGTGCACTAGCGGGGACCTACAATGAGCAGTTCTTC

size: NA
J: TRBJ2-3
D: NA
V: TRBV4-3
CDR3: CASSQESNTDTQYF
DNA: TGCGCCAGCAGCCAAGAGAGTAACACAGATACGCAGTATTTT

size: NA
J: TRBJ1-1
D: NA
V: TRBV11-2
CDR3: CASSLLQHTEAFF
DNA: TGTGCCAGCAGCTTACTACAGCACACTGAAGCTTTCTTT

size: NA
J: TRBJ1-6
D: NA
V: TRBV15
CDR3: CATSRDWGGDNSLHF
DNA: TGTGCCACCAGCAGAGATTGGGGGGGCGACAATTCCCTCCACTTT

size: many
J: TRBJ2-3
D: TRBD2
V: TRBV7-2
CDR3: CASSSYASGDADTQYF
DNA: TGTGCCAGCAGCTCGTACGCTAGCGGGGACGCAGATACGCAGTATTTT

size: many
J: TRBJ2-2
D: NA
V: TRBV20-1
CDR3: CSAEHGTLTGELFF
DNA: TGCAGTGCGGAACACGGTACCCTAACCGGGGAGCTGTTTTTT

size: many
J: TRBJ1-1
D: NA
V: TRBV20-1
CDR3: CSAKVGVDTEAFF
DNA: TGCAGTGCAAAGGTTGGGGTTGATACTGAAGCTTTCTTT

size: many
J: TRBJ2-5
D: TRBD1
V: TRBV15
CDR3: CATSRGFTETQYF
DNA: TGTGCCACCTCCAGGGGGTTCACAGAGACCCAGTACTTC

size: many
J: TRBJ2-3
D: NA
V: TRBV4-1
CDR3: CASSQNGGRTSTDTQYF
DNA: TGCGCCAGCAGCCAAAATGGCGGCAGGACCTCAACAGATACGCAGTATTTT

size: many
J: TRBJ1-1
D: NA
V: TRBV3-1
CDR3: CASSQATGAEAFF
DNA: TGTGCCAGCAGCCAAGCGACTGGGGCTGAAGCTTTCTTT

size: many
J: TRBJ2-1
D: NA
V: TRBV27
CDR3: CASRYRGGTYNEQFF
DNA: TGTGCCAGCAGGTATAGAGGGGGGACCTACAATGAGCAGTTCTTC

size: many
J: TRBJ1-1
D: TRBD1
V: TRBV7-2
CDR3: CASSPDRESTEAFF
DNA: TGTGCCAGCAGCCCCGACAGGGAGTCGACTGAAGCTTTCTTT

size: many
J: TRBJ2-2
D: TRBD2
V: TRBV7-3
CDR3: CASSQTSGGTGELFF
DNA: TGTGCCAGCAGCCAAACTAGCGGTGGTACCGGGGAGCTGTTTTTT

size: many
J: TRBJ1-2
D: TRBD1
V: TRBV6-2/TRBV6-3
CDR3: CASSKGQVSYGYTF
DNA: TGTGCCAGCAGCAAAGGACAGGTCAGCTATGGCTACACCTTC

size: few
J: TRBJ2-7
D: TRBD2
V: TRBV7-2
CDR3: CASSLVTSGPYEQYF
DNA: TGTGCCAGCAGCTTAGTGACTAGCGGGCCCTACGAGCAGTACTTC

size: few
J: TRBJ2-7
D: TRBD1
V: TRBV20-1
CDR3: CSATEGSQGAYEQYF
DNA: TGCAGTGCTACCGAGGGGAGCCAGGGGGCATACGAGCAGTACTTC

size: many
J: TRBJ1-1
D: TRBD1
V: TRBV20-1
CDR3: CRLDRENTEAFF
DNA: TGCAGGCTTGACAGGGAGAACACTGAAGCTTTCTTT

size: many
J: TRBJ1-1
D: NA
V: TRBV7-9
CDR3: CASSLEGGMTEAFF
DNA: TGTGCCAGCAGCTTGGAGGGGGGCATGACTGAAGCTTTCTTT

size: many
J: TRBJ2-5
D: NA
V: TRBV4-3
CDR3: CASSQEWGGETQYF
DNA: TGCGCCAGCAGCCAAGAATGGGGAGGAGAGACCCAGTACTTC

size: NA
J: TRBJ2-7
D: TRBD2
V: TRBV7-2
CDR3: CASSITSGSPYEQYF
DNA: TGTGCCAGCAGCATCACTAGCGGGAGCCCCTACGAGCAGTACTTC

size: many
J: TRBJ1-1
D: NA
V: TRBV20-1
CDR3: CSAELGRDTEAFF
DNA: TGCAGTGCGGAGCTTGGGCGAGACACTGAAGCTTTCTTT

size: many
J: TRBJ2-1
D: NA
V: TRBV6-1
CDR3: CASSEAGTRSYNEQFF
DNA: TGTGCCAGCAGTGAAGCGGGCACACGCTCCTACAATGAGCAGTTCTTC

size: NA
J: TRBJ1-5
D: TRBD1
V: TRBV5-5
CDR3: CASSLSTGEGQPQHF
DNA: TGTGCCAGCAGCTTAAGCACAGGGGAGGGACAGCCCCAGCATTTT

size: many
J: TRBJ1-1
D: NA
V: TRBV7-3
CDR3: CASSPLRGSEAFF
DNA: TGTGCCAGCAGCCCCCTGCGGGGTAGTGAAGCTTTCTTT

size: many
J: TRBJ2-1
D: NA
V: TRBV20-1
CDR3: CSAADQLAGEQFF
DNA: TGCAGTGCCGCGGACCAATTGGCGGGTGAGCAGTTCTTC

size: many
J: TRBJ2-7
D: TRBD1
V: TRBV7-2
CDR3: CASRGGQGAIYEQYF
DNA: TGTGCCAGCAGGGGGGGACAGGGGGCGATCTACGAGCAGTACTTC

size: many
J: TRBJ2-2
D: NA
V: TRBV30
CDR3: CAWLGAANTGELFF
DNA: TGTGCCTGGCTGGGGGCCGCGAACACCGGGGAGCTGTTTTTT

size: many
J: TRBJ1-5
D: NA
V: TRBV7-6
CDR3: CASSPTYQGAQHF
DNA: TGTGCCAGCAGCCCTACCTATCAGGGAGCCCAGCATTTT

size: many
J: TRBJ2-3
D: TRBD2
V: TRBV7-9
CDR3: CASSRAGVTDTQYF
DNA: TGTGCCAGCAGCCGAGCGGGGGTCACAGATACGCAGTATTTT

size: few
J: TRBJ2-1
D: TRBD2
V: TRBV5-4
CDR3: CASSEVLRRGGYNNEQFF
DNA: TGTGCCAGCAGCGAGGTCCTCCGGCGGGGGGGTTATAACAATGAGCAGTTCTTC

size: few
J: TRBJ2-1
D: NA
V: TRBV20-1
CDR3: CSAPPFRYNEQFF
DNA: TGCAGTGCCCCGCCGTTCAGGTACAATGAGCAGTTCTTC

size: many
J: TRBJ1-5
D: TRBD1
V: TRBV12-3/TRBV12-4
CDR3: CASSLGGQGARQPQHF
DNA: TGTGCCAGCAGTTTAGGGGGACAGGGTGCGCGTCAGCCCCAGCATTTT

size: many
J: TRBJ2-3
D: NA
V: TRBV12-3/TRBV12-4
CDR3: CASSPGTFTDTQYF
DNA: TGTGCCAGCAGTCCCGGGACATTCACAGATACGCAGTATTTT

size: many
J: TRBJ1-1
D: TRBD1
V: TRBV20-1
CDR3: CSARPGQGTTEAFF
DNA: TGCAGTGCTAGACCGGGACAGGGAACCACTGAAGCTTTCTTT

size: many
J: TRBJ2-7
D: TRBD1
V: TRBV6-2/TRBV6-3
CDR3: CATRTGGSYEQYF
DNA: TGTGCCACCAGGACAGGGGGCTCCTACGAGCAGTACTTC

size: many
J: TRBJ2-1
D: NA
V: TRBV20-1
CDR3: CSARDLSRDSYNEQFF
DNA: TGCAGTGCTAGAGATCTCTCACGGGACTCCTACAATGAGCAGTTCTTC

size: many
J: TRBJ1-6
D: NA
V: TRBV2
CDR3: CASSGEANSPLHF
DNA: TGTGCCAGCAGTGGGGAGGCGAATTCACCCCTCCACTTT

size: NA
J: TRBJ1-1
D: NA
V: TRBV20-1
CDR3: CSAQPKGGVGTEAFF
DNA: TGCAGTGCTCAACCCAAGGGGGGGGTGGGTACTGAAGCTTTCTTT

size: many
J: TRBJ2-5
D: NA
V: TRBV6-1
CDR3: CASIGRGSRETQYF
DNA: TGTGCCAGCATTGGAAGAGGGTCGAGGGAGACCCAGTACTTC

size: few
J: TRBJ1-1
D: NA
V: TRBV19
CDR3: CASSWGAITEAFF
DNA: TGTGCCAGTAGTTGGGGGGCAATCACTGAAGCTTTCTTT

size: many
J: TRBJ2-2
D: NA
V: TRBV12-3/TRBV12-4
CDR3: CASSFVGGELFF
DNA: TGTGCCAGCAGTTTTGTCGGCGGGGAGCTGTTTTTT